The 22 T cell receptor beta chains below all came from one sample that was sequenced in a study of shared clonotypes between healthy human individuals. Some clones are missing from TCRdb's copy, which holds only in-frame ones; the method was immunoSEQ multiplex PCR. Of about 510,000 clones in the sample, less than 96% were seen once. Material: naive CD4+ T cells sorted from blood. This sample's subset: CD45RA+ positively selected. Receptor source: a young woman in good health.

The rearrangement links TRBV10-3 to TRBJ2-7; TRBD2 might be the D (7 bases). Trimming removed 3 bases at V and 2 bases at J, with 17 bases between. The CDR3 is 16 amino acids. Germline V gives CDR1 ENHRY, CDR2 SYGVKD. CDR3 nucleotides: TGTGCCATCAGTGACCCCCGGGGGGCGACCCCCTACGAGCAGTACTTC. Translating it yields CAISDPRGATPYEQYF.

The rearrangement uses TRBV6-6 and TRBJ2-7; 9 bases align to TRBD2. J was trimmed by 1 base and V by 6 bases; bases with no gene match: 10. This CDR3 is built from 16 residues. Germline loops: CDR1 MNHNY, CDR2 SVGAGI (reference sequence). The chain's CDR3 is CASRRAGGLPSYEQYF. The CDR3 coding sequence is TGTGCCAGCAGGAGAGCGGGAGGTTTGCCTTCCTACGAGCAGTACTTC.

This clone was recorded once. The V and J genes are TRBV4-1 and TRBJ2-7; 12 bases are shared with TRBD1. Losses at the gene ends were 4 bases for V and 4 bases for J; bases not matched to a gene: 5. CDR3 size: 15 residues. CDR1 is MGHRA, CDR2 YSYEKL, per germline. The CDR3 sequence is CASSPGQGATYEQYF. The CDR3 DNA reads TGCGCCAGCAGCCCGGGACAGGGGGCCACTTACGAGCAGTACTTC.

The gene calls are TRBV7-6 and TRBJ2-5, with D unclear. The CDR3 extends over 14 amino acids. The V and J ends lost 5 bases and 1 base respectively, with 11 bases between them. Germline V lookup: CDR1 SGHVS, CDR2 FNYEAQ. CDR3 sequence: CASSPRFGQETQYF. In DNA form, the CDR3 reads TGTGCCAGCAGCCCCCGTTTTGGCCAAGAGACCCAGTACTTC.

On this clone itself: One end of the junction does not line up with germline, which may come from a read error. This chain links TRBV6-5 with TRBJ1-1; 12 nucleotides match TRBD1. This CDR3 is 14 amino acids long. Germline CDR1 is MNHEY and CDR2 is SVGAGI. The CDR3: CASSYSGTGGEFIF. The CDR3 DNA sequence: TGTGCCAGCAGTTACTCCGGGACAGGGGGCGAGTTTATCTTT.

The chain carries TRBV18 and TRBJ2-7; maybe TRBD2 (6 bases). The length of the CDR3 is 13 residues. Per germline, CDR1 KGHSH and CDR2 LQKENI. The V end was cut by 4 bases, the J end by 3 bases, with 10 bases between. This CDR3 is CASSRREHYEQYF. In DNA form, the CDR3 reads TGTGCCAGCTCACGGCGGGAACACTACGAGCAGTACTTC.

The chain combines TRBV7-2 with TRBJ1-4; maybe TRBD1 (5 bases). The V end was cut by 4 bases, the J end by 8 bases, with 14 bases between. Looked up from germline, CDR1 is SGHTA and CDR2 is FQGNSA. The CDR3 totals 14 residues. CDR3 sequence reads: CASSYQGGGEKLFF. The CDR3, as DNA: TGTGCCAGCAGCTACCAGGGCGGGGGGGAAAAACTGTTTTTT.

The chain carries TRBV10-3 and TRBJ1-5, with D possibly matching TRBD1 (6 bases). Trimming stripped 2 bases from V and 4 bases from J, with 12 bases between. The germline gives CDR1 ENHRY, CDR2 SYGVKD. The CDR3 totals 15 residues. This CDR3 is CAISEMMDSNQPQHF. The CDR3 DNA is TGTGCCATCAGTGAGATGATGGACAGTAATCAGCCCCAGCATTTT.

The DNA of the CDR3 is TGTGCCAGTAGTCTTGGACAGGGCAGCTCTGGAAACACCATATATTTT. It translates to CASSLGQGSSGNTIYF. The gene calls are TRBV19 and TRBJ1-3; 8 nucleotides align to TRBD1. After removal of 5 bases from V and 0 bases from J, the junction contained 6 bases not matched to a gene. Germline V gene lookup returns CDR1 LNHDA and CDR2 SQIVND (reference sequence). This CDR3 comprises 16 residues.

The chain joins TRBV19 to TRBJ2-5; 7 nucleotides agree with TRBD1. CDR1 and CDR2 (germline): LNHDA, SQIVND (reference sequence). V dropped 5 bases and J dropped 5; count of bases not matched to a gene: 17. The CDR3 length is 17 residues. The CDR3: CASSVSLDRAVWETQYF. In nucleotides, the CDR3 is TGTGCCAGTAGTGTGAGCCTCGACAGGGCTGTTTGGGAGACCCAGTACTTC. The full variable domain, rest sourced from reference TRBV19 and TRBJ2-5, is DGGITQSPKYLFRKEGQNVTLSCEQNLNHDAMYWYRQDPGQGLRLIYYSQIVNDFQKGDIAEGYSVSREKKESFPLTVTSAQKNPTAFYLCASSVSLDRAVWETQYFGPGTRLLVL.

The V and J genes are TRBV6-1 and TRBJ2-7; the match to TRBD2 covers 7 bases. The CDR3 consists of 15 residues. CDR1 and CDR2 (germline): MNHNS, SASEGT. The V segment lost 2 bases and the J segment 2 bases; nucleotides outside the gene matches: 6. This CDR3 reads CASSESGGEPYEQYF. As DNA, the CDR3 is TGTGCCAGCAGTGAATCGGGGGGAGAACCCTACGAGCAGTACTTC.

The gene calls are TRBV27 and TRBJ1-5; D gene uncertain. Per germline, CDR1 MNHEY and CDR2 SMNVEV (reference sequence). The CDR3 contains 15 residues. V lost 4 bases and J lost 0, with 10 bases in between. CDR3 sequence (DNA): TGTGCCAGCAGTTCCGTCCGGTATAGCAATCAGCCCCAGCATTTT. It translates to CASSSVRYSNQPQHF.

The rearrangement links TRBV18 to TRBJ1-6; D possibly corresponds to TRBD1 (6 bases). Trimming left V 3 bases short and J 7 bases short, with 13 bases between. CDR1 and CDR2 from the germline V gene are KGHSH and LQKENI. The CDR3 has 15 amino acids. In DNA form, the CDR3 reads TGTGCCAGCTCACCCCAAGGGGGGGAGAATTCACCCCTCCACTTT. Residues: CASSPQGGENSPLHF.

The V call is TRBV18, the J call TRBJ1-2; D is undetermined. Per the germline V gene, CDR1 is KGHSH and CDR2 is LQKENI. The CDR3 is 14 amino acids. V gave up 2 bases and J gave up 7 bases, with 14 bases separating them. The CDR3 protein is CASSPSTGMSGYTF. DNA for the CDR3: TGTGCCAGCTCACCATCAACGGGGATGAGTGGCTACACCTTC.

This chain connects TRBV11-3 to TRBJ2-2, with D tentatively TRBD1 (8 bases). Germline V gene sequence: CDR1 SGHNT, CDR2 YENEEA. Trimming removed 5 bases from V and 6 bases from J, with 16 bases in between. The CDR3 spans 15 residues. The CDR3 DNA reads TGTGCCAGCAGCATCGACAGGGGAGGGTCCGGGGAGCTGTTTTTT. Residues: CASSIDRGGSGELFF. The variable domain in full, with the rest retrieved from reference TRBV11-3 and TRBJ2-2, is EAGVVQSPRYKIIEKKQPVAFWCNPISGHNTLYWYLQNLGQGPELLIRYENEEAVDDSQLPKDRFSAERLKGVDSTLKIQPAELGDSAVYLCASSIDRGGSGELFFGEGSRLTVL.

The chain recombines TRBV6-5 with TRBJ2-1, with D maybe TRBD2 (5 bases). CDR3 size: 14 residues. Trimming took off 0 bases at V and 7 bases at J, with 10 bases between the two ends. Germline V CDR1 and CDR2: MNHEY, SVGAGI. CDR3 DNA: TGTGCCAGCAGTTACTCCCCGGGAAGGAATGAGCAGTTCTTC. Protein sequence: CASSYSPGRNEQFF.

The chain has TRBV2 and TRBJ2-4; D possibly corresponds to TRBD2 (5 bases). Germline assignment: CDR1 SNHLY and CDR2 FYNNEI. The V gene lost 4 bases and the J gene lost 3 bases, with 10 bases spanning the gap. This CDR3 spans 14 amino acids. The DNA of the CDR3 is TGTGCCAGCAGTGCTCTAGCAAGCAAAAACATTCAGTACTTC. Protein sequence: CASSALASKNIQYF. The full variable domain, rest sourced from reference TRBV2 and TRBJ2-4, is EPEVTQTPSHQVTQMGQEVILRCVPISNHLYFYWYRQILGQKVEFLVSFYNNEISEKSEIFDDQFSVERPDGSNFTLKIRSTKLEDSAMYFCASSALASKNIQYFGAGTRLSVL.

The V call is TRBV4-1, the J call TRBJ2-7; 8 bases fit TRBD1. CDR1 is MGHRA and CDR2 is YSYEKL in the germline V gene. This CDR3 is built from 17 residues. V dropped 0 bases and J dropped 4; count of bases not matched to a gene: 11. DNA for the CDR3: TGCGCCAGCAGCCAAGAAGCTCCCGGACAGGGCAGATACGAGCAGTACTTC. Protein product: CASSQEAPGQGRYEQYF.

J is TRBJ2-7 and V is TRBV21-1. TRBV21-1 is a known pseudogene. There are 16 residues in the CDR3. For the CDR3, the DNA is TGTGCCAGCAGCAAAGTCGGGCCCTTCCCCGTCTACGAGCAGTACTTC. This codes for CASSKVGPFPVYEQYF.

The chain links TRBV7-6 to TRBJ2-5, with D maybe TRBD2 (7 bases). This CDR3 is 15 amino acids long. V was cut by 5 bases and J by 5 bases, with 18 bases left in between. Germline assignment: CDR1 SGHVS and CDR2 FNYEAQ. CDR3 in amino acids: CASSAAGARGETQYF. The CDR3 nucleotides are TGTGCCAGCAGCGCCGCGGGGGCCCGGGGTGAGACCCAGTACTTC.

The rearrangement uses TRBV19 and TRBJ2-3; 7 bases are a match to TRBD1. V shed 0 bases, J shed 2 bases, and the junction held 8 bases outside the gene matches. CDR3 size: 17 residues. CDR1 LNHDA and CDR2 SQIVND come from the germline V gene (reference sequence). CDR3 nucleotides: TGTGCCAGTAGTATAGAATTTATTGGGACAGTCACAGATACGCAGTATTTT. Translated: CASSIEFIGTVTDTQYF.

This chain joins TRBV28 and TRBJ2-2; D is ambiguous. The germline V gene has CDR1 MDHEN and CDR2 SYDVKM. The germline V and J ends were trimmed by 5 bases and 6 bases, with 4 bases remaining between them. The CDR3 runs 11 residues. This CDR3 is CASSVAGELFF. In DNA, the CDR3 is TGTGCCAGCAGTGTAGCCGGGGAGCTGTTTTTT.